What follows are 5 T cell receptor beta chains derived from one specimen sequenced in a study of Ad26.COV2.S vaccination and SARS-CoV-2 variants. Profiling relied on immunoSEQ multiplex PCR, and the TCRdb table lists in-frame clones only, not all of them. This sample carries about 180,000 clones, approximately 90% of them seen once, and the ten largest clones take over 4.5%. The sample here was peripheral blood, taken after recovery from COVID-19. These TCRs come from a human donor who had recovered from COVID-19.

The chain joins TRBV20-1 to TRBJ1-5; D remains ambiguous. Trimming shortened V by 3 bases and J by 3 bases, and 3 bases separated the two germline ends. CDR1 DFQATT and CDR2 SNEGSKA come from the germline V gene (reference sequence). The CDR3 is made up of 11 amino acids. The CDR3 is CSASYNQPQHF. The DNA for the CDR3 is TGCAGTGCTAGCTACAATCAGCCCCAGCATTTT.

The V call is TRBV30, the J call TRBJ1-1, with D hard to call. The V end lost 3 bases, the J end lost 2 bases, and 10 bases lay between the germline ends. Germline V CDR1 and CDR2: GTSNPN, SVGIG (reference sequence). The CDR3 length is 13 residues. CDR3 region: CAWRQQLNTEAFF. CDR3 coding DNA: TGTGCCTGGAGGCAACAGCTTAACACTGAAGCTTTCTTT.

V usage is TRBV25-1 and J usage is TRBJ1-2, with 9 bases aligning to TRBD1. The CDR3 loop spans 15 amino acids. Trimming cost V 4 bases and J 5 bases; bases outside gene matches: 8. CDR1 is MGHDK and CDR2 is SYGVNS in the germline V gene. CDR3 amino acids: CASSASGQGRYGYTF. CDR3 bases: TGTGCCAGCAGTGCATCAGGACAGGGGCGATATGGCTACACCTTC.

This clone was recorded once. The CDR3 DNA reads as TGTGCCAGCAGCCTACTTGTCAATGAGCAGTTCTTC. This encodes CASSLLVNEQFF. This chain joins TRBV7-8 and TRBJ2-1; no clear D gene. Germline-derived CDR1 and CDR2 are SGHVS and FQNEAQ. Trimming took 5 bases from V and 6 from J, leaving 8 bases between them. The CDR3 is 12 amino acids.

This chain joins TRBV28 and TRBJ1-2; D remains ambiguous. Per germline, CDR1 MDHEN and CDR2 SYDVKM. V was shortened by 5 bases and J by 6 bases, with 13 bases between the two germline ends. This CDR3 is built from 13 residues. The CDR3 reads CASSLGPADGYTF. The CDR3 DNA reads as TGTGCCAGCAGTCTCGGACCGGCGGATGGCTACACCTTC.